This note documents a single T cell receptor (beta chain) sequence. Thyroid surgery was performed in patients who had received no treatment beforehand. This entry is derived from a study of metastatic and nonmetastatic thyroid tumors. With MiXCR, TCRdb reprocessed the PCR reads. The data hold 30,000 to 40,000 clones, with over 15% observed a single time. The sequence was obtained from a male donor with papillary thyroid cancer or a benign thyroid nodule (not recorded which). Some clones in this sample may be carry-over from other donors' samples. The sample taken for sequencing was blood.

CDR3 sequence: CASSDIGRHSPLHF. The CDR3 DNA reads as TGTGCCAGCAGTGACATCGGCCGGCATTCACCCCTCCACTTT. The chain is built from TRBV6-1 and TRBJ1-6; no definite D call. Trimming pared 3 bases from V and 8 bases from J, leaving 11 bases between. Germline V gene sequence: CDR1 MNHNS, CDR2 SASEGT. This CDR3 has 14 residues.